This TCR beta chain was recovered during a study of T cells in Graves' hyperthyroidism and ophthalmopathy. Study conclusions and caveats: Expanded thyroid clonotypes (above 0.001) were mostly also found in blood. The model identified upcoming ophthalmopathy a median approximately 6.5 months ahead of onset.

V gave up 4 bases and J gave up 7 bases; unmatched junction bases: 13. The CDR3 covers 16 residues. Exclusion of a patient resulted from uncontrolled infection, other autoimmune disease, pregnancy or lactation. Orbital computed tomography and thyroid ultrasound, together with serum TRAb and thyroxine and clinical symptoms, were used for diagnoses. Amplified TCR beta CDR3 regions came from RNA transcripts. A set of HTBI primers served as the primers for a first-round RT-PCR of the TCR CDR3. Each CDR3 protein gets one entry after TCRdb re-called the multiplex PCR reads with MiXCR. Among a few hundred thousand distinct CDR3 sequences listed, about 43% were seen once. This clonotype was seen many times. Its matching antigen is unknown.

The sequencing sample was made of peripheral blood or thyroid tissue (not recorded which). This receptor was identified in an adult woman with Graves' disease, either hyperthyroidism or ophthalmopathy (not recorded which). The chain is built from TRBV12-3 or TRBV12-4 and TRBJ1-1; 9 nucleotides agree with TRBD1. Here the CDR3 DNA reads TGTGCCAGCAGTTCTACCCCCCGGACAGGGGAGAGTGAAGCTTTCTTT. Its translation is CASSSTPRTGESEAFF.